One sample yielded the 32 T cell receptor beta chains listed below, sequenced in a study of shared clonotypes between healthy human individuals. Libraries were prepared by immunoSEQ multiplex PCR; TCRdb keeps only in-frame clonotypes and omits some of them. The sample includes about 2,500,000 clones, roughly nine tenths seen only once; the top ten take around 0.14%. Sequencing used naive CD4+ T cells sorted from blood. Subset specified: CD45RA+ positively selected. These receptor sequences come from a man between 18 and 35 years old in good health.

The chain uses TRBV10-2 and TRBJ2-7, with 11 bases fitting TRBD2. The CDR3 consists of 18 residues. Germline loops: CDR1 WSHSY, CDR2 SAAADI. V dropped 0 bases and J dropped 4; count of bases not matched to a gene: 11. In nucleotides, the CDR3 is TGCGCCAGCAGTGAGTCTCTAGCGGGGGGCCTCTCGTGGTACGAGCAGTACTTC. Amino acid sequence: CASSESLAGGLSWYEQYF.

The table lists this clone with a count of one. The V gene is TRBV2, the J gene TRBJ1-1; D unclear. The germline V and J ends were trimmed by 6 bases and 1 base, with 18 bases remaining between them. CDR3 length: 16 residues. Germline CDR1 SNHLY, CDR2 FYNNEI. The CDR3 here is CASSPSDITGNTEAFF. The CDR3 DNA sequence: TGTGCCAGCAGCCCAAGTGACATTACGGGGAACACTGAAGCTTTCTTT.

The chain employs TRBV29-1 and TRBJ2-1; 11 bases fit TRBD2. CDR3 length: 14 amino acids. Trimming removed 1 base from V and 6 bases from J; junction bases left unmatched: 2. Germline assignment: CDR1 SQVTM and CDR2 ANQGSEA. CDR3 DNA sequence: TGCAGCGTTGAAGGTAGCGGGGGGGCCAATGAGCAGTTCTTC. Its translation is CSVEGSGGANEQFF.

Details on this clone: Other DNA variants within this sample encode the same CDR3. The CDR3 sequence: CASSPPGGTEAFF. The CDR3, as DNA: TGTGCCAGCTCACCTCCCGGGGGCACTGAAGCTTTCTTT. The genes are TRBV18 and TRBJ1-1, with D possibly being TRBD1 (5 bases). Germline V gene data show CDR1 as KGHSH and CDR2 as LQKENI. The V and J ends lost 3 bases and 4 bases respectively, with 9 bases between them. This CDR3 contains 13 residues.

This clone was recorded only once. CDR3 DNA sequence: TGTGCCAGCAGTTACTACCCATTAGGAAACACCATATATTTT. Protein sequence: CASSYYPLGNTIYF. The chain employs TRBV6-6 and TRBJ1-3; no clear D. Germline V CDR1 and CDR2: MNHNY, SVGAGI (reference sequence). Trimming removed 1 base from V and 4 bases from J, with 8 bases in between. CDR3 length equals 14 residues.

The gene calls are TRBV5-1 and TRBJ2-2; 9 bases are shared with TRBD2. The CDR3 has 16 amino acids. Germline loops: CDR1 SGHRS, CDR2 YFSETQ. Trimming at V came to 1 base and at J to 0 bases, leaving 1 base not matched to a gene. The CDR3: CASSLSSGTNTGELFF. The CDR3 DNA reads TGCGCCAGCAGCTTGTCTAGCGGGACGAACACCGGGGAGCTGTTTTTT.

This sequence joins TRBV5-1 and TRBJ2-1; 11 bases are shared with TRBD2. This CDR3 contains 15 residues. After removal of 4 bases from V and 8 bases from J, the junction contained 8 bases not matched to a gene. Germline CDR1 reads SGHRS; CDR2 reads YFSETQ. CDR3 coding DNA: TGCGCCAGCAGCCCATCTAGCGGGGGGCACCATGAGCAGTTCTTC. Protein product: CASSPSSGGHHEQFF.

The chain couples TRBV6-5 to TRBJ2-7; D unresolved. V lost 7 bases, J lost 3 bases, and 13 bases lay in between. This CDR3 comprises 13 residues. Germline lookup yields CDR1 MNHEY and CDR2 SVGAGI. Here the CDR3 DNA reads TGTGCCAGCACCCTACGACCCAGCTACGAGCAGTACTTC. Its translation is CASTLRPSYEQYF.

About this clone: Other DNA sequences in this sample translate to the same CDR3. The rearrangement links TRBV19 to TRBJ2-7; D gene ambiguous. This CDR3 has 13 amino acids. Per the germline V gene, CDR1 is LNHDA and CDR2 is SQIVND (reference sequence). Between the trimmed V and J ends, which lost 2 bases and 0 bases, there was a span of 5 bases. Here the CDR3 DNA reads TGTGCCAGTAGTATAACCGTCTCCTACGAGCAGTACTTC. Amino acids: CASSITVSYEQYF. The entire variable domain, with the rest obtained from reference TRBV19 and TRBJ2-7, is as follows: DGGITQSPKYLFRKEGQNVTLSCEQNLNHDAMYWYRQDPGQGLRLIYYSQIVNDFQKGDIAEGYSVSREKKESFPLTVTSAQKNPTAFYLCASSITVSYEQYFGPGTRLTVT.

The chain couples TRBV30 to TRBJ2-3; 10 positions match TRBD2. This CDR3 is built from 16 residues. Trimming took 1 base from V and 1 from J; bases not matched to a gene: 5. The germline V gene has CDR1 GTSNPN and CDR2 SVGIG (reference sequence). The CDR3 loop is CAWSGASGRGTDTQYF. In DNA, the CDR3 is TGTGCCTGGAGTGGAGCCAGCGGGAGGGGCACAGATACGCAGTATTTT.

This chain uses TRBV11-2 with TRBJ2-7, with 8 bases lining up with TRBD1. The CDR3 loop spans 15 amino acids. Germline V lookup: CDR1 SGHAT, CDR2 FQNNGV. With V trimmed by 1 base and J by 4 bases, 6 bases remained unmatched. CDR3 nucleotides: TGTGCCAGCAGCTTAGCTCAGGGGGCGAGTTACGAGCAGTACTTC. Translation: CASSLAQGASYEQYF.

A note on this clone: Other DNA sequences in this sample translate to the same CDR3. The chain employs TRBV11-2 and TRBJ1-4; the D is unclear. The V gene's germline CDR1 is SGHAT and CDR2 FQNNGV. V was clipped by 3 bases and J by 8 bases, with 10 bases between them. The CDR3 has 13 amino acids. The CDR3 region has the DNA TGTGCCAGCAGCTTGGGTCGGGGAGAAAAACTGTTTTTT. It encodes CASSLGRGEKLFF.

This clone occurred once. The chain is built from TRBV4-1 and TRBJ2-1, with 9 bases matching TRBD1. There are 16 residues in the CDR3. V dropped 5 bases and J dropped 7; count of bases not matched to a gene: 12. Germline V CDR1 and CDR2: MGHRA, YSYEKL. DNA of the CDR3: TGCGCCAGCAGCACCCCCGGGACAGGGAATCGGAATGAGCAGTTCTTC. Its protein product is CASSTPGTGNRNEQFF.

The V gene is TRBV19, the J gene TRBJ1-3; no definite D call. Trimming took 3 bases from V and 0 from J, leaving 12 bases between them. CDR1 is LNHDA, CDR2 SQIVND, per germline (reference sequence). The CDR3 is 16 residues long. This CDR3 is CASSIKDSGSGNTIYF. CDR3 bases: TGTGCCAGTAGTATTAAGGACTCTGGCTCTGGAAACACCATATATTTT.

The chain links TRBV30 to TRBJ1-1; TRBD1 agrees at 8 bases. This CDR3 is 13 amino acids long. In germline, CDR1 is GTSNPN, CDR2 SVGIG (reference sequence). V shed 4 bases and J 7 bases; nucleotides not matched to a gene: 8. CDR3 region: CAWTQTGVGEAFF. CDR3 DNA sequence: TGTGCCTGGACCCAGACAGGGGTGGGTGAAGCTTTCTTT. Variable domain in full (rest from reference TRBV30 and TRBJ1-1): SQTIHQWPATLVQPVGSPLSLECTVEGTSNPNLYWYRQAAGRGLQLLFYSVGIGQISSEVPQNLSASRPQDRQFILSSKKLLLSDSGFYLCAWTQTGVGEAFFGQGTRLTVV.

The chain recombines TRBV6-5 with TRBJ1-2; TRBD1 aligns across 7 bases. In germline, CDR1 is MNHEY, CDR2 SVGAGI. The CDR3 is 14 amino acids. V shed 6 bases and J 2 bases; nucleotides not matched to a gene: 6. This CDR3 reads CASRETGKNYGYTF. CDR3 DNA: TGTGCCAGCAGAGAGACAGGGAAAAACTATGGCTACACCTTC.

V gene TRBV28 combines with J gene TRBJ1-1; D unresolved. Germline assignment: CDR1 MDHEN and CDR2 SYDVKM. V lost 3 bases, J lost 4 bases, and 6 bases lay in between. The CDR3 spans 12 residues. The CDR3 spells CASSFRTTEAFF. The CDR3 DNA follows: TGTGCCAGCAGTTTTAGAACCACTGAAGCTTTCTTT.

The CDR3 nucleotides read TGTGCCAGCTCACCGGCGGACACCTATGGCTACACCTTC. Its translation is CASSPADTYGYTF. This chain joins TRBV18 and TRBJ1-2; tentative D call: TRBD1 (5 bases). The CDR3 sequence is 13 residues long. Trimming removed 3 bases from V and 4 bases from J, with 9 bases in between. CDR1 is KGHSH and CDR2 is LQKENI in the germline V gene.

There are a few counts of this clone. Within the sample, other DNA sequences also encode this same CDR3. The V and J genes are TRBV28 and TRBJ1-2; the D gene is possibly TRBD1 (6 bases). The CDR3 consists of 12 residues. V was shortened by 6 bases and J by 4 bases, with 9 bases between the two germline ends. Germline values: CDR1 MDHEN, CDR2 SYDVKM. The CDR3 reads CASSQTGYGYTF. In DNA form, the CDR3 reads TGTGCCAGCAGCCAGACAGGCTATGGCTACACCTTC.

The chain carries TRBV29-1 and TRBJ1-2, with D unresolved. The germline V gene encodes CDR1 SQVTM and CDR2 ANQGSEA. The CDR3 covers 10 residues. The CDR3 region is CAAWRDGYTF. In DNA, the CDR3 is TGCGCCGCCTGGCGCGATGGCTACACCTTC. Full variable domain (outside the CDR3, taken from reference TRBV29-1 and TRBJ1-2): SAVISQKPSRDICQRGTSLTIQCQVDSQVTMMFWYRQQPGQSLTLIATANQGSEATYESGFVIDKFPISRPNLTFSTLTVSNMSPEDSSIYLCAAWRDGYTFGSGTRLTVV.

The chain links TRBV19 to TRBJ1-2; D perhaps matches TRBD1 (6 bases). Trimming left V 5 bases short and J 2 bases short, with 12 bases between. This CDR3 has 14 amino acids. CDR1 is LNHDA and CDR2 is SQIVND in the germline V gene (reference sequence). The CDR3 reads CASSARTANYGYTF. DNA for the CDR3: TGTGCCAGTAGTGCCCGGACAGCCAACTATGGCTACACCTTC.

The genes are TRBV5-1 and TRBJ2-7, with 9 bases identical to TRBD1. The junction had 4 bases not matched to a gene; V was cut back by 0 bases and J by 6 bases. Per the germline V gene, CDR1 is SGHRS and CDR2 is YFSETQ. The CDR3 is 14 residues long. CDR3 sequence reads: CASSLDTGGGEQYF. CDR3 nucleotides: TGCGCCAGCAGCTTGGATACAGGGGGCGGCGAGCAGTACTTC. The variable domain in full, with the rest retrieved from reference TRBV5-1 and TRBJ2-7, is KAGVTQTPRYLIKTRGQQVTLSCSPISGHRSVSWYQQTPGQGLQFLFEYFSETQRNKGNFPGRFSGRQFSNSRSEMNVSTLELGDSALYLCASSLDTGGGEQYFGPGTRLTVT.

The rearrangement joins TRBV10-1 to TRBJ2-1; weak D call: TRBD2 (6 bases). V gave up 4 bases and J gave up 7 bases, with 17 bases separating them. The CDR3 consists of 15 residues. Germline CDR1 is WNHNN and CDR2 is SYGVQD (reference sequence). The CDR3 nucleotides read TGCGCCAGCAGTGCCCGGGACTCACCTACAAATGAGCAGTTCTTC. It codes for CASSARDSPTNEQFF.

For this clone: The identical CDR3 is also encoded by other nucleotide sequences in the sample. The CDR3 nucleotides read TGTGCCAGCAGCTTCCTAGCTGGCCCCTACGAGCAGTACTTC. Its protein product is CASSFLAGPYEQYF. The V gene is TRBV7-2, the J gene TRBJ2-7, with a tentative D call TRBD2 (5 bases). This CDR3 comprises 14 residues. The ends were cut back, 3 bases at V and 2 bases at J, with 11 bases in the middle. Germline CDR1 reads SGHTA; CDR2 reads FQGNSA.

The chain is built from TRBV9 and TRBJ1-4; D ambiguous. Per the germline V gene, CDR1 is SGDLS and CDR2 is YYNGEE. This CDR3 comprises 14 residues. The ends were cut back, 6 bases at V and 0 bases at J, with 9 bases in the middle. CDR3 sequence (DNA): TGTGCCAGCACCCCGGATGCAACTAATGAAAAACTGTTTTTT. As protein: CASTPDATNEKLFF.

The gene calls are TRBV5-4 and TRBJ2-5; D remains unclear. V lost 1 base to trimming and J lost 5 bases, with 12 bases between them. The length of the CDR3 is 14 residues. Germline CDR1 is SGHNT and CDR2 is YYREEE (reference sequence). CDR3 nucleotide sequence: TGTGCCAGCAGCTTGACGTCTATCGGGGAGACCCAGTACTTC. Translated, it gives CASSLTSIGETQYF.

The V call is TRBV6-6, the J call TRBJ1-6, with 9 bases that match TRBD1. Germline trimming cut 5 bases from V and 8 bases from J; bases unmatched to any gene: 10. CDR1 MNHNY and CDR2 SVGAGI come from the germline V gene (reference sequence). CDR3 length equals 16 residues. The CDR3 sequence: CASSQRQGVVDSPLHF. As DNA, the CDR3 is TGTGCCAGCAGTCAACGACAGGGGGTGGTGGATTCACCCCTCCACTTT.

The rearrangement links TRBV30 to TRBJ1-6, with 7 bases matching TRBD1. This CDR3 contains 13 residues. Trimming cost V 3 bases and J 7 bases; bases outside gene matches: 3. The germline gives CDR1 GTSNPN, CDR2 SVGIG (reference sequence). In DNA, the CDR3 is TGTGCCTGGAGGCTACAGGGGAATTCACCCCTCCACTTT. This translates into CAWRLQGNSPLHF.

The chain recombines TRBV5-5 with TRBJ2-2, with 8 nucleotides matching TRBD1. CDR1 SGHKS and CDR2 YYEKEE come from the germline V gene (reference sequence). The CDR3 sequence is 16 residues long. With 4 bases clipped from V and 2 bases from J, the junction kept 7 bases outside the gene matches. CDR3 loop: CASSPVDRANTGELFF. CDR3 nucleotides: TGTGCCAGCAGCCCCGTGGACAGGGCCAACACCGGGGAGCTGTTTTTT.

The rearrangement links TRBV21-1 to TRBJ1-2. TRBV21-1 is listed as a pseudogene. This CDR3 is 13 amino acids long. The CDR3 region has the DNA TGTGCCAGTACCCGGCCGGCCGAGGGCGGCTACACCTTC. It translates to CASTRPAEGGYTF.

This chain connects TRBV30 to TRBJ2-3; TRBD2 matches at 11 bases. The CDR3 sequence is 15 residues long. J lost 1 base, V lost 4 bases, and 4 bases had no gene match. The V gene's germline CDR1 is GTSNPN and CDR2 SVGIG (reference sequence). CDR3: CAWTLGLAGTDTQYF. CDR3 nucleotide sequence: TGTGCCTGGACTTTGGGACTAGCGGGCACAGATACGCAGTATTTT.

The CDR3 region has the DNA TGCGCCAGCAGCAGATTGGGACAGCAATACGAGCAGTACTTC. Translated, it gives CASSRLGQQYEQYF. This chain joins TRBV5-1 and TRBJ2-7; 7 bases align to TRBD1. J lost 4 bases, V lost 4 bases, and 8 bases had no gene match. This CDR3 has 14 amino acids. Looked up from germline, CDR1 is SGHRS and CDR2 is YFSETQ.